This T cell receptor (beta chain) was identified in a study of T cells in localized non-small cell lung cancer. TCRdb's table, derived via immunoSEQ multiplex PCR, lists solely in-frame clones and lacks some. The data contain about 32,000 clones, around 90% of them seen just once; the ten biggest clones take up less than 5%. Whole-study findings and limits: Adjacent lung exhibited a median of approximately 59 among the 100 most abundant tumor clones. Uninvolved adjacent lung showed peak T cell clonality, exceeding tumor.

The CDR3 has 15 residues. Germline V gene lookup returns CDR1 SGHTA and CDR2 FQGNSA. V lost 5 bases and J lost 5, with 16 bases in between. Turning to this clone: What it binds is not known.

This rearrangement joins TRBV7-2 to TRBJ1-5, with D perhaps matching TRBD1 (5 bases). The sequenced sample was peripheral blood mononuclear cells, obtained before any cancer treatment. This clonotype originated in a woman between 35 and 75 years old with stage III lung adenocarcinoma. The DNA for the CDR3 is TGTGCCAGCAGCCCCTGGGCCAGGGACGATCAGCCCCAGCATTTT. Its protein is CASSPWARDDQPQHF.